The clone carrying this TCR beta chain has at least ten counts. Its antigen is undetermined. It was with unique molecular identifiers that the TCRbeta library was prepared. Each CDR3 protein gets one entry after TCRdb re-called the PCR reads with MiXCR. The data show about 300,000 distinct CDR3 sequences, roughly 7.8% seen once. The data were taken from a study of T-cell reconstitution after alpha-beta-depleted transplantation in children. Study results and caveats: Fresh T-cell production supplied most of the T-cell counts and diversity seen one year after transplant. Surviving recipient cells, namely T cells and thymic progenitors, were the source of high day-60 TCRbeta diversity in some patients. Reportedly, alpha-beta T cells present about two months post-transplant originated from several hundred expanded clones of graft origin.

V lost 6 bases, J lost 6 bases, and 7 bases stayed unmatched. CDR3 size: 15 residues. The source is a female patient between 2 and 15 years old who had a stem cell transplant for Fanconi anemia, so the T cells may come from the graft donor. The sample here was peripheral blood, taken 360 days after TCRalphabeta/CD19-depleted stem cell transplant. This sequence joins TRBV12-3 or TRBV12-4 and TRBJ1-5, with 11 bases identical to TRBD1. As DNA, the CDR3 is TGTGCCAGCAGAGAGAGGACAGGGGGCAGTCAGCCCCAGCATTTT. Translating it yields CASRERTGGSQPQHF.